A selection of T cell receptor beta chains follows, all from one sample in a study of T-cell reconstitution after alpha-beta-depleted transplantation in children. TCRdb re-derived calls from the PCR reads in MiXCR, one entry per CDR3 protein. This table has almost 250,000 distinct CDR3 sequences, more than 20% appearing once. The sequences come from PBMCs, collected before TCRalphabeta/CD19-depleted stem cell transplant. The receptors stem from a girl aged 2 to 9 with Fanconi anemia, due to receive a stem cell transplant. Both conserved end residues are part of each CDR3. A D gene is named only where the DNA matches it firmly. Size values are once, few and many counts, or a class for expanded clones, and some rows have none.

NA,TRBJ2-1,TRBD2,TRBV20-1,CSAPLAGGNNEQFF,TGCAGTGCTCCCCTAGCGGGGGGTAACAATGAGCAGTTCTTC
NA,TRBJ1-1,NA,TRBV6-5,CASSSQGFTEAFF,TGTGCCAGCAGTTCACAGGGATTCACTGAAGCTTTCTTT
many,TRBJ2-1,NA,TRBV20-1,CSVAGWVHNEQFF,TGCAGTGTCGCCGGGTGGGTCCACAATGAGCAGTTCTTC
few,TRBJ2-7,NA,TRBV28,CASSSLRSYEQYF,TGTGCCAGCAGTTCGTTGCGCTCCTACGAGCAGTACTTC
many,TRBJ2-2,TRBD1,TRBV29-1,CSATGGPVSGELFF,TGCAGCGCGACAGGGGGCCCAGTGAGCGGGGAGCTGTTTTTT
NA,TRBJ1-2,TRBD1,TRBV20-1,CSVTGGGGYGYTF,TGCAGCGTAACAGGGGGGGGTGGCTATGGCTACACCTTC
NA,TRBJ2-2,NA,TRBV6-1,CASRRQVRTGELFF,TGTGCCAGCAGAAGACAGGTCCGGACCGGGGAGCTGTTTTTT
NA,TRBJ2-6,TRBD1,TRBV5-1,CASSLVQGVSGANVLTF,TGCGCCAGCAGCTTGGTTCAGGGGGTTTCTGGGGCCAACGTCCTGACTTTC
many,TRBJ2-7,NA,TRBV15,CATSIPAQGAGTSVPYEQYF,TGTGCCACCAGCATCCCCGCACAGGGGGCAGGGACTAGCGTCCCCTACGAGCAGTACTTC
NA,TRBJ2-7,NA,TRBV20-1,CSATYEQYF,TGCAGTGCAACCTACGAGCAGTACTTC
NA,TRBJ2-7,TRBD1,TRBV5-1,CASSALGGPSSYEQYF,TGCGCCAGCAGCGCGTTAGGGGGCCCCAGCTCCTACGAGCAGTACTTC
NA,TRBJ2-1,NA,TRBV5-1,CASSLVTSRGNEQFF,TGCGCCAGCAGCTTGGTTACTAGCAGAGGAAATGAGCAGTTCTTC
many,TRBJ2-1,TRBD2,TRBV9,CASSPQPTSGKGNEQFF,TGTGCCAGCAGCCCTCAACCGACTAGCGGGAAGGGCAATGAGCAGTTCTTC
NA,TRBJ2-3,NA,TRBV12-3/TRBV12-4,CASSLGSSDTQYF,TGTGCCAGCAGTTTAGGTAGTTCAGATACGCAGTATTTT
NA,TRBJ2-2,TRBD2,TRBV29-1,CSVLVGRLTGELFF,TGCAGCGTTCTTGTCGGGAGGTTAACCGGGGAGCTGTTTTTT
once,TRBJ2-7,NA,TRBV23-1,CASSQQPGARYEQYF,TGCGCCAGCAGTCAACAACCGGGAGCCCGCTACGAGCAGTACTTC
many,TRBJ2-1,TRBD2,TRBV29-1,CSVDGSGGLRYEQFF,TGCAGCGTTGATGGTTCGGGAGGGCTCCGGTATGAGCAGTTCTTC
NA,TRBJ1-1,NA,TRBV20-1,CSARDSRGMSNTEAFF,TGCAGTGCTAGAGATTCAAGGGGGATGTCGAACACTGAAGCTTTCTTT
NA,TRBJ2-7,NA,TRBV18,CASSKTTTSYEQYF,TGTGCCAGCTCAAAGACCACTACCTCTTACGAGCAGTACTTC
many,TRBJ2-7,NA,TRBV6-5,CASSYIATAYEQYF,TGTGCCAGCAGTTACATAGCTACCGCCTACGAGCAGTACTTC
NA,TRBJ2-7,TRBD1,TRBV6-1,CASSTDRVKYEQYF,TGTGCCAGCAGTACGGACAGGGTGAAATACGAGCAGTACTTC
NA,TRBJ1-5,NA,TRBV28,CASSWFLSGVQPQHF,TGTGCCAGCAGTTGGTTCCTATCCGGCGTTCAGCCCCAGCATTTT
NA,TRBJ2-1,TRBD1,TRBV2,CASSVPSGTGSYNEQFF,TGTGCCAGCAGTGTTCCGTCTGGGACAGGGTCCTACAATGAGCAGTTCTTC
NA,TRBJ2-5,TRBD2,TRBV29-1,CSVEAGGETQYF,TGCAGCGTTGAAGCGGGAGGTGAGACCCAGTACTTC
once,TRBJ1-4,TRBD1,TRBV2,CATINFGQGPEKLFF,TGTGCCACCATCAATTTCGGACAGGGTCCGGAAAAACTGTTTTTT
NA,TRBJ2-1,NA,TRBV29-1,CSVEEWGRERGALEQFF,TGCAGCGTTGAAGAGTGGGGCCGGGAAAGAGGAGCGTTGGAGCAGTTCTTC
NA,TRBJ2-3,TRBD2,TRBV7-3,CASSLKAGGFTDTQYF,TGTGCCAGCAGCTTAAAGGCGGGGGGGTTCACAGATACGCAGTATTTT
many,TRBJ2-5,NA,TRBV29-1,CSVALRETQYF,TGCAGCGTTGCCCTCAGGGAGACCCAGTACTTC
many,TRBJ1-1,TRBD1,TRBV27,CASSGPGQGFSNTEAFF,TGTGCCAGCAGTGGACCGGGACAGGGGTTTTCGAACACTGAAGCTTTCTTT
NA,TRBJ2-1,NA,TRBV29-1,CSVGERAANEQFF,TGCAGCGTTGGGGAAAGAGCGGCCAATGAGCAGTTCTTC
NA,TRBJ2-1,TRBD2,TRBV28,CASSGIAGASYNEQFF,TGTGCCAGCAGTGGAATAGCGGGGGCCTCCTACAATGAGCAGTTCTTC
many,TRBJ2-2,NA,TRBV29-1,CSVEDQHGELFF,TGCAGCGTTGAAGATCAACACGGGGAGCTGTTTTTT
many,TRBJ1-5,NA,TRBV20-1,CSVAGNRANQPQHF,TGCAGTGTCGCCGGGAACAGGGCCAATCAGCCCCAGCATTTT
many,TRBJ2-1,NA,TRBV12-3/TRBV12-4,CASSFVLTPKGFF,TGTGCCAGCAGTTTCGTCTTAACACCCAAGGGGTTCTTC
NA,TRBJ2-5,TRBD2,TRBV27,CTSSLGSRGEYQETQYF,TGCACCAGCAGTTTAGGTTCGCGGGGGGAGTACCAAGAGACCCAGTACTTC
NA,TRBJ2-7,NA,TRBV29-1,CSVDIVGGRGTEYEQYF,TGCAGCGTTGATATTGTGGGGGGCAGGGGGACAGAATACGAGCAGTACTTC
many,TRBJ2-7,NA,TRBV5-1,CASSLGGEQYF,TGTGCCAGCAGTTTAGGGGGCGAGCAGTACTTC
many,TRBJ2-3,TRBD2,TRBV25-1,CASGPLVAGDRKPASDTQYF,TGTGCCAGCGGCCCCCTTGTAGCGGGAGATCGGAAACCGGCGTCCGATACGCAGTATTTT
many,TRBJ1-2,TRBD1,TRBV12-3/TRBV12-4,CASKPQGDGYTF,TGTGCCAGTAAACCACAGGGGGATGGCTACACCTTC
NA,TRBJ2-1,TRBD1,TRBV6-1,CASTTGTGGLEQFF,TGTGCCAGCACCACCGGGACAGGGGGTTTAGAGCAGTTCTTC
many,TRBJ2-1,TRBD2,TRBV5-1,CASSLEGLGRDSYNEQFF,TGCGCCAGCAGCTTGGAAGGTCTTGGGAGGGACTCCTACAATGAGCAGTTCTTC
many,TRBJ2-7,NA,TRBV12-3/TRBV12-4,CASSLDSYEQYF,TGTGCCAGCAGCTTAGACTCCTACGAGCAGTACTTC
many,TRBJ1-2,NA,TRBV20-1,CSAPPLGVRIYGYTF,TGCAGTGCTCCACCTCTGGGCGTGCGGATCTATGGCTACACCTTC
many,TRBJ1-2,TRBD1,TRBV29-1,CSVAFSGTVYGYTF,TGCAGCGTTGCCTTTTCGGGGACAGTCTATGGCTACACCTTC
many,TRBJ1-5,TRBD1,TRBV25-1,CASSESGQRNQPQHF,TGTGCCAGCAGTGAATCGGGACAGCGCAATCAGCCCCAGCATTTT
NA,TRBJ2-2,TRBD1,TRBV11-1,CASSGGQDPGELFF,TGTGCCAGCAGCGGAGGACAGGACCCCGGGGAGCTGTTTTTT
many,TRBJ2-1,NA,TRBV29-1,CSVEGASYNEQFF,TGCAGCGTTGAGGGCGCCTCCTACAATGAGCAGTTCTTC
NA,TRBJ2-7,NA,TRBV21-1,CASMGSRLAGGAPYEQYF,TGTGCCAGCATGGGATCCAGACTAGCGGGAGGAGCACCCTACGAGCAGTACTTC
many,TRBJ2-1,NA,TRBV21-1,CASSKGTSGRNEQFF,TGTGCCAGCAGCAAAGGGACTAGCGGGAGAAATGAGCAGTTCTTC
NA,TRBJ2-7,TRBD2,TRBV20-1,CSAPTSGGSYEQYF,TGCAGTGCGCCAACTAGCGGGGGTTCCTACGAGCAGTACTTC
NA,TRBJ1-1,NA,TRBV12-3/TRBV12-4,CASSLAEGRITEAFF,TGTGCCAGCAGTTTAGCGGAGGGACGAATCACTGAAGCTTTCTTT
few,TRBJ2-7,NA,TRBV5-1,CASSLGGFDEQYF,TGCGCCAGCAGCTTGGGGGGATTCGACGAGCAGTACTTC
NA,TRBJ1-5,NA,TRBV23-1,CASSQDIGCNQPQHF,TGCGCCAGCAGTCAGGACATTGGATGCAATCAGCCCCAGCATTTT
few,TRBJ2-2,NA,TRBV28,CASTSYPDRPNTGELFF,TGTGCCAGCACTTCCTACCCCGACAGGCCGAACACCGGGGAGCTGTTTTTT
many,TRBJ2-3,TRBD2,TRBV7-8,CASSKAGTSLITDTQYF,TGTGCCAGCAGCAAAGCCGGGACTAGCCTTATCACAGATACGCAGTATTTT
many,TRBJ2-7,TRBD1,TRBV20-1,CSAPQGLKANEQYF,TGCAGTGCACCACAGGGGCTTAAGGCGAACGAGCAGTACTTC